These 5 T cell receptor beta chains came from one sample sequenced in a study of T cell changes during pregnancy in multiple sclerosis. The assay was immunoSEQ multiplex PCR, and TCRdb's table has in-frame clones only and misses some. Of under 60,000 clones listed, 94% were seen once; the top ten hold roughly 0.33%. This specimen was CD4+ T cells from peripheral blood mononuclear cells, taken in the third trimester of pregnancy. The receptors originated from a female donor with multiple sclerosis, enrolled in a pregnancy study.

V and J are TRBV4-1 and TRBJ1-5, with 8 positions matching TRBD1. CDR1 is MGHRA, CDR2 YSYEKL, per germline. J lost 4 bases, V lost 4 bases, and 6 bases had no gene match. This CDR3 has 15 residues. CDR3 loop: CASSPFGQGNQPQHF. DNA for the CDR3: TGCGCCAGCAGCCCTTTCGGACAGGGAAATCAGCCCCAGCATTTT.

V is TRBV7-8 and J is TRBJ2-7, with D perhaps TRBD2 (6 bases). CDR1 SGHVS and CDR2 FQNEAQ come from the germline V gene. V was trimmed by 1 base and J by 0 bases, leaving 16 bases between them. This CDR3 is 17 amino acids long. The CDR3 protein is CASSLVRGAGLSYEQYF. As DNA, the CDR3 is TGTGCCAGCAGCTTAGTTCGCGGAGCGGGCCTCTCCTACGAGCAGTACTTC.

The chain joins TRBV5-6 to TRBJ2-1, with D unresolved. The ends were cut back, 0 bases at V and 4 bases at J, with 8 bases in the middle. CDR1 is SGHDT and CDR2 is YYEEEE in the germline V gene. The CDR3 has 14 residues. The CDR3 nucleotides are TGTGCCAGCAGCTTGGTGACGGGTTACAATGAGCAGTTCTTC. Its translation is CASSLVTGYNEQFF.

This chain joins TRBV5-1 and TRBJ2-7, with 13 nucleotides matching TRBD2. The V and J ends lost 0 bases and 3 bases, in that order; junction bases with no gene match: 0. The germline CDR1 and CDR2 sequences are SGHRS and YFSETQ. This CDR3 spans 15 amino acids. Here the CDR3 reads CASSLGTSGSYEQYF. The CDR3 DNA follows: TGCGCCAGCAGCTTGGGGACTAGCGGGAGCTACGAGCAGTACTTC.

This sequence joins TRBV29-1 and TRBJ1-1; TRBD1 agrees at 7 bases. With 4 bases clipped from V and 4 bases from J, the junction kept 6 bases outside the gene matches. The CDR3 length is 13 residues. Germline V gene lookup returns CDR1 SQVTM and CDR2 ANQGSEA. The CDR3 here is CSVVVQGVTEAFF. CDR3 nucleotides: TGCAGCGTTGTAGTTCAGGGGGTCACTGAAGCTTTCTTT.